This entry concerns a single T cell receptor (beta chain). This specimen comes from a study of cytomegalovirus exposure and HLA in healthy donors. The CDR3 sequence is 15 residues long. Germline CDR1 is SGHAT and CDR2 is FQNNGV. Trimming at V came to 1 base and at J to 5 bases, leaving 6 bases not matched to a gene. Amplification used 60 Vbeta primers and 13 Jbeta primers. Assay used: immunoSEQ multiplex PCR; TCRdb lists only in-frame clones, some missing. This sample yields 150,000 or so clones, of which roughly 74% are seen a single time; approximately 3% belongs to the top ten. This TCR derives from a man aged 18 to 30 in good health and CMV-seronegative. Sequencing used PBMCs. The chain links TRBV11-2 to TRBJ2-5, with TRBD2 matching over 8 bases. CDR3 in amino acids: CASSLASGGPETQYF. CDR3 in DNA: TGTGCCAGCAGCTTAGCTTCGGGGGGGCCGGAGACCCAGTACTTC.